The clone carrying this T cell receptor beta chain was seen repeatedly, ten times or more. Its antigen is unknown. The data are from a study of T cells in Graves' hyperthyroidism and ophthalmopathy. The study, taken as a whole, reports: Ophthalmopathy and stable hyperthyroidism were separated by a 13 V-J model.

The source material, RNA transcripts, was used to amplify TCR beta CDR3 regions. With the HTBI primer set, the TCR CDR3 went through a first round of RT-PCR. From the multiplex PCR reads, TCRdb called clonotypes with MiXCR, one entry per CDR3 protein. The sample comprises around 400,000 distinct CDR3 sequences, about 13% of which are singletons, and roughly 8.3% rests with the top ten. Germline CDR1 is MDHEN and CDR2 is SYDVKM. The J segment lost 0 bases and the V segment lost 5 bases, leaving 5 bases of the junction unmatched. The CDR3 runs to 16 residues. Patients were excluded because of uncontrolled infection, other autoimmune disease, pregnancy or lactation.

This clonotype was sampled from a woman between 18 and 29 years old with Graves' hyperthyroidism. V and J are TRBV28 and TRBJ2-1, with 9 positions matching TRBD2. The sample comprised blood. The CDR3 here is CASSELAGSSYNEQFF. DNA for the CDR3: TGTGCCAGCAGTGAACTAGCGGGTAGCTCCTACAATGAGCAGTTCTTC.